These 20 T cell receptor beta chains were all obtained from the same sample, sequenced in a study of technical replicates of blood from several donors. The table came from immunoSEQ multiplex PCR; TCRdb's copy has only in-frame clones and leaves some out. Of roughly 64,000 clones listed, about 86% are singletons. The sample consisted of PBMCs. The receptors originated from a human donor in good health. Some clones in this sample may be carry-over from other donors' samples.

The V and J genes are TRBV11-2 and TRBJ2-5, with 7 nucleotides matching TRBD1. J lost 7 bases, V lost 5 bases, and 7 bases had no gene match. CDR3 length equals 13 residues. Germline V gene data show CDR1 as SGHAT and CDR2 as FQNNGV. The CDR3 loop reads CASSTRQGGTQYF. The CDR3 bases are TGTGCCAGCAGCACTCGACAGGGTGGGACCCAGTACTTC.

V gene TRBV5-4 combines with J gene TRBJ1-2; 7 positions match TRBD1. V shed 4 bases, J shed 6 bases, and the junction held 18 bases outside the gene matches. The germline V gene has CDR1 SGHNT and CDR2 YYREEE (reference sequence). The CDR3 is made up of 17 amino acids. Here the CDR3 reads CASSPGQDRQFSHGYTF. The CDR3 region has the DNA TGTGCCAGCAGCCCAGGACAGGACAGGCAATTCTCCCATGGCTACACCTTC.

As to this clone: Its ends do not fully match the called genes, so a read error is possible. This chain connects TRBV6-4 to TRBJ1-5; D might be TRBD1 (6 bases). The V gene's germline CDR1 is MRHNA and CDR2 SNTAGT. This CDR3 is 14 amino acids long. The CDR3 DNA follows: TGTGCCAGCAGACCCAAGACAGGCAAGCAGCCCCAGCATTTT. Translating it yields CASRPKTGKQPQHF.

This clone was recorded only once. The chain links TRBV7-9 to TRBJ2-2, with 10 bases fitting TRBD2. J was trimmed by 3 bases and V by 1 base; bases with no gene match: 11. The germline CDR1 and CDR2 sequences are SEHNR and FQNEAQ (reference sequence). CDR3 length: 19 residues. The CDR3 sequence is CASSLGWPSGRGDTGELFF. DNA for the CDR3: TGTGCCAGCAGCTTAGGCTGGCCTAGCGGGAGAGGGGACACCGGGGAGCTGTTTTTT.

The chain carries TRBV7-8 and TRBJ1-5, with D perhaps TRBD1 (6 bases). Germline values: CDR1 SGHVS, CDR2 FQNEAQ. V gave up 5 bases and J gave up 7 bases, with 18 bases separating them. This CDR3 has 15 amino acids. The CDR3 nucleotides read TGTGCCAGCAGCGGGCATGGGGGCACGGGGCAGCCCCAGCATTTT. Encoded protein: CASSGHGGTGQPQHF. Variable domain in full (rest from reference TRBV7-8 and TRBJ1-5): GAGVSQSPRYKVAKRGQDVALRCDPISGHVSLFWYQQALGQGPEFLTYFQNEAQLDKSGLPSDRFFAERPEGSVSTLKIQRTQQEDSAVYLCASSGHGGTGQPQHFGDGTRLSIL.

The rearrangement joins TRBV2 to TRBJ1-6; 7 bases fit TRBD1. Germline V gene data show CDR1 as SNHLY and CDR2 as FYNNEI. The length of the CDR3 is 15 residues. The trim removed 6 bases at V and 5 bases at J, leaving 7 bases unmatched. CDR3: CASRGRTGDNSPLHF. The CDR3 nucleotides read TGTGCCAGCAGAGGGAGGACAGGAGATAATTCACCCCTCCACTTT.

This clone occurred once. The rearrangement uses TRBV7-2 and TRBJ1-4; D is uncertain. Germline CDR1 SGHTA, CDR2 FQGNSA. Between the trimmed V and J ends, which lost 6 bases and 7 bases, there was a span of 12 bases. This CDR3 is built from 13 residues. The CDR3 region is CASRTIGSEKLFF. The CDR3 bases are TGTGCCAGCAGGACAATAGGGAGTGAAAAACTGTTTTTT.

The chain is built from TRBV30 and TRBJ2-7, with 16 nucleotides matching TRBD2. V lost 0 bases to trimming and J lost 4 bases; unmatched junction nucleotides: 9. This CDR3 is built from 18 residues. Germline V lookup: CDR1 GTSNPN, CDR2 SVGIG (reference sequence). The CDR3 sequence is CAWSVLLGTSGRVYEQYF. As DNA, the CDR3 is TGTGCCTGGAGTGTACTCCTCGGGACTAGCGGGAGGGTGTACGAGCAGTACTTC.

This clone was recorded a few times. The V gene is TRBV19, the J gene TRBJ2-1; a possible D gene is TRBD2 (6 bases). Germline CDR1 reads LNHDA; CDR2 reads SQIVND (reference sequence). Trimming took 7 bases from V and 13 from J, leaving 17 bases between them. The CDR3 runs to 12 residues. CDR3 nucleotides: TGTGCCAGTAAACCGCGGGGAGCGGTTCAGTTCTTC. Translated, it gives CASKPRGAVQFF.

The sample holds a few counts of this clone. The chain recombines TRBV7-3 with TRBJ2-2, with 9 bases matching TRBD2. V dropped 4 bases and J dropped 5; count of bases not matched to a gene: 5. Germline loops: CDR1 SGHTA, CDR2 FQGTGA. The length of the CDR3 is 15 residues. The CDR3 loop is CASSSAGGRTGELFF. CDR3 in DNA: TGTGCCAGCAGCTCGGCGGGGGGGAGGACCGGGGAGCTGTTTTTT.

The rearrangement links TRBV28 to TRBJ2-6; D might be TRBD1 (5 bases). The V end was cut by 4 bases, the J end by 2 bases, with 18 bases between. CDR3 length: 18 amino acids. Germline CDR1 is MDHEN and CDR2 is SYDVKM. The CDR3 protein is CASSSLAGKAAGANVLTF. The CDR3 DNA sequence: TGTGCCAGCAGTTCCTTGGCAGGGAAGGCAGCTGGGGCCAACGTCCTGACTTTC.

The sample holds a few counts of this clone. The chain couples TRBV4-2 to TRBJ1-1, with 10 bases that match TRBD1. Looked up from germline, CDR1 is LGHNA and CDR2 is YNFKEQ. The CDR3 has 19 amino acids. Losses at the gene ends were 0 bases for V and 3 bases for J; bases not matched to a gene: 13. CDR3 residues: CASSQDYGTGDLSDTEAFF. The CDR3 DNA follows: TGTGCCAGCAGCCAAGATTACGGGACAGGGGATTTATCGGACACTGAAGCTTTCTTT.

V is TRBV4-1 and J is TRBJ2-7; 8 bases are shared with TRBD2. Germline V gene data show CDR1 as MGHRA and CDR2 as YSYEKL. J was trimmed by 4 bases and V by 3 bases; bases with no gene match: 8. The CDR3 is made up of 15 amino acids. The CDR3, as DNA: TGCGCCAGCAGCCAGGGGCGGGGGGCCCAGTACGAGCAGTACTTC. This translates into CASSQGRGAQYEQYF.

This clone has more than one count but fewer than ten. The CDR3 nucleotides are TGTGCCAGCAGTGAATTTTCGTACACTGAAGCTTTCTTT. Its protein product is CASSEFSYTEAFF. The chain is built from TRBV25-1 and TRBJ1-1; D gene uncertain. The V end was cut by 1 base, the J end by 3 bases, with 6 bases between. CDR1 is MGHDK and CDR2 is SYGVNS in the germline V gene. CDR3 length: 13 amino acids.

This chain joins TRBV7-2 and TRBJ1-2; the match to TRBD1 covers 7 bases. Trimming at V came to 5 bases and at J to 3 bases, leaving 3 bases not matched to a gene. CDR3 length: 13 amino acids. Per the germline V gene, CDR1 is SGHTA and CDR2 is FQGNSA. CDR3 nucleotide sequence: TGTGCCAGCAGCCGTCAGGGGGACTATGGCTACACCTTC. This codes for CASSRQGDYGYTF.

The J gene is TRBJ2-2, the V gene TRBV14, with D unclear. CDR1 and CDR2 from the germline V gene are SGHDN and FVKESK. The CDR3 has 13 amino acids. V gave up 2 bases and J gave up 6 bases, with 7 bases separating them. CDR3 DNA sequence: TGTGCCAGCAGCCAACAGAGCGCCGGGGAGCTGTTTTTT. Translated: CASSQQSAGELFF.

The V gene is TRBV4-1, the J gene TRBJ2-2, with 10 bases matching TRBD2. The CDR3 runs 18 residues. CDR1 and CDR2 from the germline V gene are MGHRA and YSYEKL. V lost 0 bases and J lost 0; bases outside the gene matches: 4. The CDR3 protein is CASSQEPSGGANTGELFF. CDR3 nucleotide sequence: TGCGCCAGCAGCCAAGAACCCAGCGGGGGGGCGAACACCGGGGAGCTGTTTTTT.

The genes are TRBV7-8 and TRBJ2-6; 11 positions match TRBD1. V trimming: 4 bases; J trimming: 3 bases; junction bases outside the gene matches: 5. Germline CDR1 reads SGHVS; CDR2 reads FQNEAQ. This CDR3 has 17 amino acids. This CDR3 is CASSSGTGGFGANVLTF. DNA for the CDR3: TGTGCCAGCAGCTCGGGGACAGGGGGGTTTGGGGCCAACGTCCTGACTTTC.

V and J are TRBV5-1 and TRBJ1-2; D gene ambiguous. The CDR3 loop spans 13 amino acids. V shed 0 bases and J shed 7 bases, with 10 bases lying between them. Germline assignment: CDR1 SGHRS and CDR2 YFSETQ. CDR3 residues: CASSLGGIAGYTF. CDR3 bases: TGCGCCAGCAGCTTGGGAGGGATTGCTGGCTACACCTTC.

V usage is TRBV4-2 and J usage is TRBJ2-7; 11 nucleotides line up with TRBD1. This CDR3 region has 17 residues. Germline V gene sequence: CDR1 LGHNA, CDR2 YNFKEQ. Trimming removed 1 base from V and 1 base from J; junction bases left unmatched: 6. CDR3: CASSQAAGQGGSYEQYF. The CDR3, as DNA: TGTGCCAGCAGCCAAGCCGCGGGACAGGGGGGGTCCTACGAGCAGTACTTC.